This T cell receptor (beta chain) was sequenced in a study of T cell repertoires in cytomegalovirus infection. Study in general: Public TCR beta signatures provided an indication of both CMV infection and a matching HLA type. Study-wide points: CMV-specific HLA-C-restricted TCR beta clonotypes dominated the ex vivo response. Public TCR beta family frequency separated CMV-and-HLA carriers, including in an independent cohort.

Germline assignment: CDR1 SQVTM and CDR2 ANQGSEA. This CDR3 is 13 amino acids long. Trimming took 3 bases from V and 1 from J, leaving 9 bases between them. TCRdb reprocessed the reads with MiXCR, giving one entry per CDR3 protein. Here the sample spans some 350,000 distinct CDR3 sequences, roughly 18% being singletons. With respect to this clonotype: What it binds is not known.

The chain has TRBV29-1 and TRBJ2-5; D gene uncertain. The sequence came from a human donor in good health (CMV status not recorded). Some clones in this sample may be carry-over from other donors' samples. Sequences were obtained from PBMCs. CDR3 bases: TGCAGCGTTGATCAGACCCCCCAAGAGACCCAGTACTTC. It yields the protein CSVDQTPQETQYF.